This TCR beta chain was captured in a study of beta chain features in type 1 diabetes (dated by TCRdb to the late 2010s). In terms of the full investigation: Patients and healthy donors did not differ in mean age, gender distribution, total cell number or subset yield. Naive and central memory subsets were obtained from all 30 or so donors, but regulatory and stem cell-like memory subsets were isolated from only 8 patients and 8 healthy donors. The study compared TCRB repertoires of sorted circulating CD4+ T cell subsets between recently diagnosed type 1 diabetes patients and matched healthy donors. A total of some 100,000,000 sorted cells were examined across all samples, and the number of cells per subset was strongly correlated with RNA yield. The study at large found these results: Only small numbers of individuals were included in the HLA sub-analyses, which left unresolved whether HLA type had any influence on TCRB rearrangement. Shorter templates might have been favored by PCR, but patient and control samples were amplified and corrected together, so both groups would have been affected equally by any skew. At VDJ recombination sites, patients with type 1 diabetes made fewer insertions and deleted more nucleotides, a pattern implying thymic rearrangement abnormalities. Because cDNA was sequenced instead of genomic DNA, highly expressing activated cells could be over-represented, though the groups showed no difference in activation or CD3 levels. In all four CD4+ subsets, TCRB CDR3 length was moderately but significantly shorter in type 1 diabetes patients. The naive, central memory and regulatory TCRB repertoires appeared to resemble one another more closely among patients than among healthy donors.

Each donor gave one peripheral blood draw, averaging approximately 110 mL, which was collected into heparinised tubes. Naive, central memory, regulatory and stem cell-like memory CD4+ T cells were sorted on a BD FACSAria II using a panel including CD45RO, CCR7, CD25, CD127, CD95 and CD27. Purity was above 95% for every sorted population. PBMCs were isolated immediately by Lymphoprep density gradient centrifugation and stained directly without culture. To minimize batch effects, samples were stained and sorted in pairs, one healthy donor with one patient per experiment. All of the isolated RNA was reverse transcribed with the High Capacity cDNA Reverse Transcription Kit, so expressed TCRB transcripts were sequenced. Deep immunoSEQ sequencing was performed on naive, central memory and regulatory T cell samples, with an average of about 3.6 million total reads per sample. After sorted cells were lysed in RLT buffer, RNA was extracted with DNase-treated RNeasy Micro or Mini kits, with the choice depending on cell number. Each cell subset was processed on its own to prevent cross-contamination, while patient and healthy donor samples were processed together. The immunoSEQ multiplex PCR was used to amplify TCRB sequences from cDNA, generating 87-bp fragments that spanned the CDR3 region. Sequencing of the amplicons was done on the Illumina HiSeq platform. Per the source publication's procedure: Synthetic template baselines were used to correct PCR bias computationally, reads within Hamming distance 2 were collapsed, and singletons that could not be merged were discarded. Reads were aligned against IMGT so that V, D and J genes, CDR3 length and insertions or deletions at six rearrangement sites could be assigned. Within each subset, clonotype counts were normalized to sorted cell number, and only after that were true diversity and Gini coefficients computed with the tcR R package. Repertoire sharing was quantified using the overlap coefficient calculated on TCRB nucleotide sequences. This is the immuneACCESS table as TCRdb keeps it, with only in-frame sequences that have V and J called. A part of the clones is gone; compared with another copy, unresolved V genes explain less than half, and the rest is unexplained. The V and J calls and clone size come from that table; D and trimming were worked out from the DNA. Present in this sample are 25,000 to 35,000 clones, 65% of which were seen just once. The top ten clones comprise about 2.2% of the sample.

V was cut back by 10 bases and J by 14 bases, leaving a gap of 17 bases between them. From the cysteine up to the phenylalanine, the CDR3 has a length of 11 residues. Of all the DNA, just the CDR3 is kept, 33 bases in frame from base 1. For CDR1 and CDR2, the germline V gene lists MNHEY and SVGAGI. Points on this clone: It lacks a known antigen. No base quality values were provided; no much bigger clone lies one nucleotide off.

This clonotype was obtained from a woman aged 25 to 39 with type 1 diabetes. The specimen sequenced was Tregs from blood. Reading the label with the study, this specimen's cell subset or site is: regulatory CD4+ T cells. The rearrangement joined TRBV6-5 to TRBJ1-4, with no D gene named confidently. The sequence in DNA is TGTGCCACCTTGGCTCGATCCAAGCTGTTTTTT. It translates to CATLARSKLFF.